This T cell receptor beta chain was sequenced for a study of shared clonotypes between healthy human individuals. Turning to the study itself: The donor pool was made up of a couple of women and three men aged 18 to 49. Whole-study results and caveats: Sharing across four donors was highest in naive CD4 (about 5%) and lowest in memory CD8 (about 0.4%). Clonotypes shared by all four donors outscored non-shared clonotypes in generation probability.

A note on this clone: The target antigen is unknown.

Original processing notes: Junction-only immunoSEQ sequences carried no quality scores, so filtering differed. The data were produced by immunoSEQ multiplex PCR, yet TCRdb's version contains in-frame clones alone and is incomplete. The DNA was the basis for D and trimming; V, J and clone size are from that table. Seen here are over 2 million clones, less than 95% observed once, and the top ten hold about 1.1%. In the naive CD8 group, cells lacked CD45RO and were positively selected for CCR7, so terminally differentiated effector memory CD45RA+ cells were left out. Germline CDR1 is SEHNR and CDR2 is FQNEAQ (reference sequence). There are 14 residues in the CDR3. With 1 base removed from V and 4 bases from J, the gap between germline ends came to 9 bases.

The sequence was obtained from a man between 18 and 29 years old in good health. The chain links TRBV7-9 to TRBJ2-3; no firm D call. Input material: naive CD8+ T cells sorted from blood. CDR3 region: CASSLGLEADTQYF. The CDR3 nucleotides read TGTGCCAGCAGCTTAGGGCTAGAGGCAGATACGCAGTATTTT.